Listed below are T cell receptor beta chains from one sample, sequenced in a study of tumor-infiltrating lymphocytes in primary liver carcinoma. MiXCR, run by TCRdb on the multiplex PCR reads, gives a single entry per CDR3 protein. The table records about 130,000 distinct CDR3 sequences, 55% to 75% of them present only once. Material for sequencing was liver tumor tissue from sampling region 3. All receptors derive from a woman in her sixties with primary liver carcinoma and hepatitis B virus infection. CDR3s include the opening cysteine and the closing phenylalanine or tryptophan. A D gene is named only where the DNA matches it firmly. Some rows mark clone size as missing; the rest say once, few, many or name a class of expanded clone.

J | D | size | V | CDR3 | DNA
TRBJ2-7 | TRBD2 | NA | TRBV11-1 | CASSLLGTSTSYEQYF | TGTGCCAGCAGCTTATTAGGGACTAGCACTTCCTACGAACAGTACTTC
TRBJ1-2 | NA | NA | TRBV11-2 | CASSPHLGHNYGYTF | TGTGCCAGCAGCCCCCACTTGGGACACAACTATGGCTACACCTTC
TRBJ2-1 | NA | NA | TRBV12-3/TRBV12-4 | CTTDGAERFF | TGTACCACGGATGGAGCTGAGCGGTTCTTC
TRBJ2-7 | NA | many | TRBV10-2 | CASSETAGREQYF | TGCGCCAGCAGTGAGACTGCCGGTCGGGAGCAGTACTTC
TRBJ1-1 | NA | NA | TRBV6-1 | CASSEFNWRKQGSADAFF | TGTGCCAGTAGTGAATTTAACTGGCGGAAACAGGGTTCTGCTGATGCTTTCTTT
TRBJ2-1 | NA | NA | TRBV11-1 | CTSSLGGTTYNGQSF | TGTACCAGCAGCTTAGGGGGGACGACCTACAATGGGCAGTCCTTC
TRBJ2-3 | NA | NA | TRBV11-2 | CTSSPGLTGPDTQYF | TGTACCAGCAGCCCTGGACTAACGGGCCCAGATACTCAGTATTTT
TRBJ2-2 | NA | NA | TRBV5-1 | CASSREGGANTGELFF | TGCGCCAGCAGCCGCGAGGGGGGGGCGAACACCGGGGAGCTGTTTTTT
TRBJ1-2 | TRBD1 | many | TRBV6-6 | CASSLNRGGNYGYTF | TGTGCCAGCAGTTTGAACAGGGGAGGGAACTATGGCTACACCTTC
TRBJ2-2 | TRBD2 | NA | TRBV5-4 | CASSIGTSGNTGELLF | TGTGCCAGTAGCATCGGGACTAGCGGGAACACCGGGGAGCTGCTTTTT
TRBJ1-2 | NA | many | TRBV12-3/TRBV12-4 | CASSTPRGRGYTF | TGTGCCAGCAGCACTCCCAGGGGAAGGGGCTACACCTTC
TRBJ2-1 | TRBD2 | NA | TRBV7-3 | CASGRAGAGEQFF | TGTGCCAGCGGGAGGGCCGGGGCTGGTGAGCAGTTCTTC
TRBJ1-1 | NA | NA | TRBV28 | CASTLIDGGYMNTEAFF | TGTGCCAGCACCCTCATCGACGGCGGGTACATGAACACTGAAGCTTTCTTT
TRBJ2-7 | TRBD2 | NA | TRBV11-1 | CGSSLRGTTSGRPYEQYF | TGTGGCAGCAGCTTAAGGGGGACGACTAGCGGGAGACCCTACGAACAGTATTTC
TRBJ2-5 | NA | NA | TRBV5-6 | CASSQDTRETQYF | TGTGCCAGCAGCCAGGACACTCGGGAGACCCAGTACTTC
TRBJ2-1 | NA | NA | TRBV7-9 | CASSGLGHAPYNEQFF | TGTGCCAGCAGCGGCCTAGGGCATGCCCCATACAATGAGCAGTTCTTC
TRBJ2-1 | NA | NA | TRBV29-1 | CSVVGGQYYNEQFF | TGCAGCGTTGTGGGGGGACAGTATTACAATGAGCAGTTCTTC
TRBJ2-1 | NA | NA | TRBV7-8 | CASRASGGWNKQFF | TGTGCCAGCAGAGCTTCAGGAGGGTGGAATAAGCAGTTCTTC
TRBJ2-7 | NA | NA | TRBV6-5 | CTSGPDGSSYEQYF | TGTACCAGCGGACCGGACGGGAGCTCCTACGAGCAGTACTTC
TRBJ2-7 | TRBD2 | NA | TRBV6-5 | CASSSRLAGEGEQHF | TGTGCCAGCAGTTCCCGACTAGCGGGGGAAGGCGAGCAGCACTTC
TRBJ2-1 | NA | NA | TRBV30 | CAWSGVSYNEQFF | TGTGCCTGGAGTGGAGTTAGCTACAATGAGCAGTTCTTC
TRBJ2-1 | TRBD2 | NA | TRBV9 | CASSAYLAGVNNEQFF | TGTGCCAGCAGCGCTTACCTAGCGGGAGTCAATAATGAGCAGTTCTTC
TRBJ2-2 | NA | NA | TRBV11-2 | CASSPRGGNTGELFF | TGTGCCAGCAGCCCCCGTGGGGGGAACACCGGTGAGTTGTTTTTT
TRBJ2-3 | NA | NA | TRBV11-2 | CVSSLEGRNTDMQYF | TGTGTCAGCAGCCTAGAGGGTAGGAATACAGATATGCAGTATTTT
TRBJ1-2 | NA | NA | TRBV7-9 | CASNPSRGGYGYTF | TGTGCCAGCAATCCTAGTAGGGGCGGCTATGGCTACACCTTC
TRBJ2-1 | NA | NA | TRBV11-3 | CASSSRGARTMGNERCF | TGTGCCAGCAGCTCCCGGGGGGCGCGGACTATGGGCAATGAGCGGTGCTTC
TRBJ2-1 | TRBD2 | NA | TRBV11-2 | CASSRRLAGGPGNEQFF | TGTGCTAGTAGCAGGAGACTAGCGGGAGGGCCGGGGAATGAGCAGTTCTTC
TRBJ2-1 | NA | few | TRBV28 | CASTPSGEGVANEQFF | TGTGCCAGCACCCCTTCGGGTGAGGGAGTCGCCAATGAGCAGTTCTTC
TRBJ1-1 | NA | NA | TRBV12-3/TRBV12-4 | CASSLFRVNTEALF | TGTGCCAGCAGTTTGTTTAGGGTAAACACTGAAGCTTTATTT
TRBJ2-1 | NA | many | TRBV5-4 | CASSFRSNYNEQFF | TGTGCCAGCAGCTTTCGGTCTAACTACAATGAGCAGTTCTTC
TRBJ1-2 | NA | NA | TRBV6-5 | CASSYQGGNYSYAF | TGTGCCAGCAGTTACCAGGGTGGGAACTATAGCTACGCCTTC
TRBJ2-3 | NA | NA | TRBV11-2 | CASSLGVRTRTDTQYF | TGTGCCAGCAGCTTAGGAGTGCGAACCCGCACAGATACGCAGTATTTT
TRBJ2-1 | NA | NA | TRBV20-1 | CSARSRDGIGGFF | TGCAGTGCTAGATCACGAGATGGTATTGGGGGGTTCTTC
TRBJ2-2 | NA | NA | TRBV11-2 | CASSLYVGESPGELFF | TGTGCCAGCAGCTTATACGTTGGAGAAAGCCCCGGGGAGCTGTTTTTT
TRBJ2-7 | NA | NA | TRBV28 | CARSLYQGNREQYF | TGTGCCAGAAGCTTGTATCAGGGGAATCGCGAGCAGTACTTC
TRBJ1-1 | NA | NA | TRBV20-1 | CSARAQPARGVEVFF | TGCAGTGCTAGAGCACAACCCGCGCGGGGGGTTGAAGTTTTCTTT
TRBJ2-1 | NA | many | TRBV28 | CASSTLRTADEQFF | TGTGCCAGCAGTACCCTCCGGACGGCAGATGAGCAGTTCTTC
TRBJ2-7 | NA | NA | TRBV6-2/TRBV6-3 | CASSYFLAGKQYF | TGTGCTAGCAGTTACTTTCTAGCCGGCAAGCAGTACTTC
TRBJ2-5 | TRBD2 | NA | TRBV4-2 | CACSQTGTRNVPETQYF | TGTGCCTGTAGCCAGACCGGGACTAGGAATGTCCCAGAGACCCAGTACTTC
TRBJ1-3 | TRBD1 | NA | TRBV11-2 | CASISRPDRGAYSGNTIYF | TGTGCCAGCATCTCACGCCCAGACAGGGGAGCGTATTCTGGAAACACCATATATTTT
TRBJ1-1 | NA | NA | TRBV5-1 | CASSLERYMNAEVFF | TGCGCCAGCAGCTTGGAAAGATACATGAACGCTGAAGTTTTCTTT
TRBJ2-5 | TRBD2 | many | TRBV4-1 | CASSLGGRGETQYF | TGCGCCAGCAGCCTGGGAGGGCGCGGGGAGACCCAGTACTTC
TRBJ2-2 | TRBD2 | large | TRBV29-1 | CSVEGTSRTGELFF | TGCAGCGTTGAAGGGACTAGCCGGACCGGGGAGCTGTTTTTT
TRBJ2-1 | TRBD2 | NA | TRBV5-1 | CPSSSTRLARNEQFF | TGCCCCAGCAGCTCGACTAGACTAGCTCGGAATGAGCAGTTCTTC
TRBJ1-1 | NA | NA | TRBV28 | CASRSTGPDTEAFF | TGTGCCAGCAGAAGCACCGGGCCGGACACTGAAGCTTTCTTT
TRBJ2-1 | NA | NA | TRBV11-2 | CTSSSGLGLLAEQFF | TGTACCAGCAGCTCAGGACTGGGACTGTTGGCTGAGCAGTTCTTC
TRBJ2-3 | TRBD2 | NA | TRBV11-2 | CASSPVDGGSPTDTQYF | TGTGCCAGCAGCCCCGTGGATGGCGGGAGCCCCACAGATACGCAGTATTTT
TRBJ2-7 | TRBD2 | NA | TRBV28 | CASFSGSGYEQYF | TGTGCCAGCTTTAGCGGGAGTGGCTACGAGCAGTACTTC
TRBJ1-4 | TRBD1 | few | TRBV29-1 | CSVGTGGDKKLFF | TGCAGCGTGGGGACAGGGGGCGATAAAAAACTGTTTTTT
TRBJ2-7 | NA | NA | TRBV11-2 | CANMTPGRESRGEQYF | TGTGCCAACATGACTCCTGGGCGGGAGTCAAGGGGGGAGCAGTACTTC
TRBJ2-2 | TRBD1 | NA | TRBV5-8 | CASSRNRGNPAEELFF | TGTGCCAGCAGCCGAAACAGGGGTAACCCCGCCGAGGAGCTGTTCTTT
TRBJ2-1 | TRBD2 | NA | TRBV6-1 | CASSLTSGYNEQLF | TGTGCCAGTTCCTTAACTAGCGGCTACAACGAGCAGCTCTTC
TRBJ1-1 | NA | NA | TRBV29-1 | CSAVVDWTEAFF | TGCAGCGCGGTTGTGGATTGGACTGAAGCTTTCTTT
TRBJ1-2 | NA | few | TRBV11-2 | CASSLVGNYGYTF | TGTGCCAGCAGCTTAGTCGGCAACTATGGCTACACCTTC
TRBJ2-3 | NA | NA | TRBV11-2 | CASSLGAGF | TGTGCCAGCAGCTTAGGGGCCGGTTTT
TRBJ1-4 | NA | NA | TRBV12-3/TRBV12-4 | CASNPQGQGEKQFF | TGTGCCAGCAATCCGCAGGGGCAAGGGGAAAAACAGTTTTTT
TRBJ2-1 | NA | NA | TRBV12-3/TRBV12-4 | CVSSLEKFEQFF | TGTGTCAGCAGCCTTGAGAAGTTTGAGCAGTTCTTC